This T cell receptor beta chain derives from a study of regulatory T cells in long-lasting Graves disease. The time point was: newly diagnosed GD, antithyroid drugs for less than 3 months. The TCR library was prepared using RNA isolated from PBMCs. According to the study, TCR beta libraries were built with iRepertoire HTBI primers and CDR3-region Arm-PCR. TCRdb used MiXCR to reprocess the multiplex PCR reads, holding one entry per CDR3 protein. The sample comprises 400,000 to 450,000 distinct CDR3 sequences, under 15% of which are singletons, and 16% rests with the top ten. The same specimen was also included in a second study, on T cells in Graves' hyperthyroidism and ophthalmopathy. That publication notes: A median around six months before onset, the model predicted ophthalmopathy.

Material: peripheral blood mononuclear cells (PBMCs), obtained at new diagnosis, from a patient treated with antithyroid drugs. The sequence came from a woman under 40 with Graves disease.

CDR3 nucleotides: TGTGCCAGCAGTTACGGGACAGGGATTCATGGCTACACCTTC. Amino acid sequence: CASSYGTGIHGYTF. This sequence joins TRBV6-2 or TRBV6-3 and TRBJ2-4; 9 bases are shared with TRBD1. The assigned J gene may be wrong: the sequence end matches TRBJ1-2 better. The CDR3 extends over 14 amino acids. Germline lookup yields CDR1 MNHEY and CDR2 SVGEGT.